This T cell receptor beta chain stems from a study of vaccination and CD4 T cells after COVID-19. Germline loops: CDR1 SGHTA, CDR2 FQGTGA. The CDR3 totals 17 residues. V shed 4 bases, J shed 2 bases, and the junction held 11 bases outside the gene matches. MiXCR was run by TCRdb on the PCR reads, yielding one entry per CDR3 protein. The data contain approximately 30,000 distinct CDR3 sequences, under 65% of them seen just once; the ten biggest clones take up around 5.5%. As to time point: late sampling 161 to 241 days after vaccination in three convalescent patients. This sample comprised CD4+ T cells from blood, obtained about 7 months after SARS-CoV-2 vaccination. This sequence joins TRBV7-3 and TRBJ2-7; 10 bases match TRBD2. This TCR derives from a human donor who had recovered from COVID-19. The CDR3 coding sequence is TGTGCCAGCAGCTCACAACTACTAGCGGGACACGCCTACGAGCAGTACTTC. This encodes CASSSQLLAGHAYEQYF.